Each of the 15 T cell receptor beta chains below was sequenced from the same sample in a study of beta chain features in type 1 diabetes. Every isolated RNA sample was fully reverse transcribed, so sequencing captured expressed TCRB transcripts. Repertoires were generated with immunoSEQ multiplex PCR, while TCRdb's copy carries only in-frame clones and drops some. The sample holds a few hundred thousand clones; 9.6% are singletons and the top ten take about 0.03%. The sample comprised naive CD4+ T cells from blood. These receptors came from a woman under 30 in good health.

This clone was seen more than once but under ten times. The chain joins TRBV28 to TRBJ2-5, with 9 bases aligning to TRBD1. The J call may be faulty, since TRBJ2-7 better matches the DNA end. This CDR3 has 14 amino acids. The V gene's germline CDR1 is MDHEN and CDR2 SYDVKM. The CDR3 reads CASRTGGEAYEQYF. The CDR3 DNA reads as TGTGCCAGCAGGACAGGGGGGGAGGCCTACGAGCAGTACTTC.

This clone was counted only a few times. J is TRBJ1-3 and V is TRBV5-1, with TRBD1 identical over 9 bases. Germline CDR1 and CDR2: SGHRS and YFSETQ. V was pared by 4 bases and J by 0 bases, with 5 bases of the junction left unmatched. This CDR3 has 16 amino acids. CDR3: CASSKTGGNSGNTIYF. Here the CDR3 DNA reads TGCGCCAGCAGCAAGACAGGGGGTAACTCTGGAAACACCATATATTTT.

This clone was seen a few times. V is TRBV7-8 and J is TRBJ2-1, with 8 bases fitting TRBD2. Trimming removed 5 bases from V and 9 bases from J; junction bases left unmatched: 12. The germline V gene encodes CDR1 SGHVS and CDR2 FQNEAQ. CDR3 size: 15 residues. The CDR3 spells CASSRGGLEEPEQFF. The CDR3 DNA sequence: TGTGCCAGCAGCCGGGGGGGGCTAGAGGAACCTGAGCAGTTCTTC.

CDR3 in DNA: TGCGCCAGCAGCCAAGAGTCGCACAGCTCCTACGAGCAGTACTTC. It yields the protein CASSQESHSSYEQYF. The V call is TRBV4-1, the J call TRBJ2-7; the D is unclear. V was trimmed by 0 bases and J by 0 bases, leaving 9 bases between them. The CDR3 is 15 residues long. CDR1 is MGHRA, CDR2 YSYEKL, per germline.

This clone was observed a handful of times. Mismatch with germline at one junction end may stem from a read error. The J gene is TRBJ1-2, the V gene TRBV7-2; 7 bases agree with TRBD1. Germline lookup yields CDR1 SGHTA and CDR2 FQGNSA. The CDR3 length is 17 residues. CDR3 bases: TGTGCCAGCACCTTAGTAGGTTTTGGGACAGCAAACTATGGCTACACCTTC. Encoded protein: CASTLVGFGTANYGYTF.

This clone was counted between two and nine times. V gene TRBV5-1 combines with J gene TRBJ2-2; 7 nucleotides agree with TRBD1. V lost 5 bases and J lost 6; bases outside the gene matches: 10. The germline V gene encodes CDR1 SGHRS and CDR2 YFSETQ. The CDR3 is 15 residues long. CDR3 nucleotides: TGCGCCAGCAGACAACCCGGGACAGCCGCCGGGGAGCTGTTTTTT. Translating it yields CASRQPGTAAGELFF.

This clone has only a few counts. The V gene is TRBV6-6, the J gene TRBJ2-2; 9 bases match TRBD1. Trimming took 5 bases from V and 5 from J; bases not matched to a gene: 9. Germline lookup yields CDR1 MNHNY and CDR2 SVGAGI (reference sequence). The CDR3 runs to 16 residues. CDR3 sequence reads: CASSVTGGLSTGELFF. For the CDR3, the DNA is TGTGCCAGCAGTGTTACAGGGGGCCTATCGACCGGGGAGCTGTTTTTT.

CDR3 region: CASSPSLAGTDTQYF. In nucleotides, the CDR3 is TGTGCCAGCAGCCCCTCACTAGCGGGCACAGATACGCAGTATTTT. This chain connects TRBV27 to TRBJ2-3; 8 bases line up with TRBD2. The germline V gene has CDR1 MNHEY and CDR2 SMNVEV (reference sequence). The CDR3 runs 15 residues. With V trimmed by 6 bases and J by 1 base, 6 bases remained unmatched.

V is TRBV6-1 and J is TRBJ1-1, with a tentative D call TRBD1 (6 bases). V dropped 7 bases and J dropped 3 bases, with 9 bases sitting between them. The CDR3 is 12 residues long. Germline CDR1 reads MNHNS; CDR2 reads SASEGT. The CDR3 loop is CASNHRDTEAFF. The CDR3 region has the DNA TGTGCCAGCAACCACAGGGACACTGAAGCTTTCTTT.

Ten or more counts support this clone. The V and J genes are TRBV15 and TRBJ2-3; 10 nucleotides align to TRBD1. The germline V gene has CDR1 LNHNV and CDR2 YYDKDF (reference sequence). J gave up 4 bases and V 4 bases, and 11 bases lay outside the gene matches. CDR3 length equals 17 residues. The CDR3 loop is CATSTSDRGRFADTQYF. CDR3 nucleotide sequence: TGTGCCACCAGCACCTCTGACAGGGGGCGATTCGCAGATACGCAGTATTTT.

V is TRBV9 and J is TRBJ2-3; 11 bases fit TRBD2. In germline, CDR1 is SGDLS, CDR2 YYNGEE. The trim removed 4 bases at V and 4 bases at J, leaving 11 bases unmatched. The CDR3 is 17 residues long. The CDR3 region has the DNA TGTGCCAGCAGCCCCTGGGGTAGCGGGGGGGCCTCAGATACGCAGTATTTT. It codes for CASSPWGSGGASDTQYF.

This clone was detected only a few times. The chain uses TRBV5-1 and TRBJ2-1; D is perhaps TRBD2 (6 bases). The CDR3 contains 15 residues. V lost 5 bases, J lost 0 bases, and 12 bases lay in between. Per germline, CDR1 SGHRS and CDR2 YFSETQ. The CDR3 loop reads CASRAGGSSYNEQFF. The CDR3 DNA reads TGCGCCAGCAGAGCGGGTGGGAGCTCCTACAATGAGCAGTTCTTC.

This sequence joins TRBV2 and TRBJ1-5; 8 bases map to TRBD1. The CDR3 runs 13 residues. Per the germline V gene, CDR1 is SNHLY and CDR2 is FYNNEI. V lost 6 bases and J lost 3; bases outside the gene matches: 1. CDR3 region: CASRDRANQPQHF. The CDR3 coding sequence is TGTGCCAGCAGGGACAGGGCCAATCAGCCCCAGCATTTT.

There are a few counts of this clone. The chain uses TRBV7-9 and TRBJ2-1; TRBD2 agrees at 14 bases. Germline CDR1 SEHNR, CDR2 FQNEAQ (reference sequence). V lost 5 bases and J lost 9; bases outside the gene matches: 6. The CDR3 covers 15 residues. CDR3 in amino acids: CASSPGTSGRGEQFF. CDR3 bases: TGTGCCAGCAGCCCAGGGACTAGCGGGAGAGGTGAGCAGTTCTTC. Using reference TRBV7-9 and TRBJ2-1 for the parts outside the CDR3, the full variable domain is DTGVSQNPRHKITKRGQNVTFRCDPISEHNRLYWYRQTLGQGPEFLTYFQNEAQLEKSRLLSDRFSAERPKGSFSTLEIQRTEQGDSAMYLCASSPGTSGRGEQFFGPGTRLTVL.

This clone has a handful of counts. V is TRBV4-1 and J is TRBJ2-7, with a weak D call TRBD2 (7 bases). The germline V and J ends were trimmed by 0 bases and 2 bases, with 17 bases remaining between them. This CDR3 has 17 residues. Germline V gives CDR1 MGHRA, CDR2 YSYEKL. This chain's CDR3 is CASSQERGAEMPYEQYF. The DNA for the CDR3 is TGCGCCAGCAGCCAAGAACGGGGGGCGGAAATGCCCTACGAGCAGTACTTC.